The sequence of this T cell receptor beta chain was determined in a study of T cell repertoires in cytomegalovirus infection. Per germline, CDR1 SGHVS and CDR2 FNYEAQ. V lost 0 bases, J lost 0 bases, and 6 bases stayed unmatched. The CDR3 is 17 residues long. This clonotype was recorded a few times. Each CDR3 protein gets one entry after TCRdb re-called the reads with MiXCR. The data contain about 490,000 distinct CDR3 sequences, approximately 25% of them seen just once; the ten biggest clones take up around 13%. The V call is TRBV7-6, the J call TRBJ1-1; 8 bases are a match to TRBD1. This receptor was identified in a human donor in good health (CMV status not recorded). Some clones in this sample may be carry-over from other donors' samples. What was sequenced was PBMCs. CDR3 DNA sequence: TGTGCCAGCAGCTTAGCTCCAGGGGGCACCATGAACACTGAAGCTTTCTTT. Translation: CASSLAPGGTMNTEAFF.